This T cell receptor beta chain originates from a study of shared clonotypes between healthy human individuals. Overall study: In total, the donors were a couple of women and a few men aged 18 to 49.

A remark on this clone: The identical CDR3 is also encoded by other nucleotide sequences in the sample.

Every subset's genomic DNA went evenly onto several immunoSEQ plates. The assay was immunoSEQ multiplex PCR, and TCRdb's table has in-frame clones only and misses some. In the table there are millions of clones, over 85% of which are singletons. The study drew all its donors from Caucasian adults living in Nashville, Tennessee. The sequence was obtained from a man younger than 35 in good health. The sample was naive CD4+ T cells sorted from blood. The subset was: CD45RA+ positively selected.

The CDR3 DNA is TGCGCCAGCAGCTTGGAGGGGGCGGGCAATCAGCCCCAGCATTTT. Protein product: CASSLEGAGNQPQHF. The chain carries TRBV5-1 and TRBJ1-5, with 7 bases that match TRBD1. Germline trimming cut 0 bases from V and 2 bases from J; bases unmatched to any gene: 2. The length of the CDR3 is 15 residues. CDR1 is SGHRS and CDR2 is YFSETQ in the germline V gene. Full variable domain (remainder filled in from reference TRBV5-1 and TRBJ1-5): KAGVTQTPRYLIKTRGQQVTLSCSPISGHRSVSWYQQTPGQGLQFLFEYFSETQRNKGNFPGRFSGRQFSNSRSEMNVSTLELGDSALYLCASSLEGAGNQPQHFGDGTRLSIL.